This T cell receptor beta chain was profiled in a study of T cell responses to AZD1222 COVID-19 vaccine. Some clones are missing from TCRdb's copy, which holds only in-frame ones; the method was immunoSEQ multiplex PCR. Among 250,000 to 300,000 clones, almost 95% were seen once, and the ten largest hold 0.5% to 0.65%. A note on this clone: Its matching antigen is unknown.

Study conclusions and caveats: Unmutated variant regions are reportedly the target of nearly half of TCRs that are spike-specific. Without day 14 samples, only post-peak T cell repertoires were studied. Researchers report vaccine-associated CD4 TCRs spanning spike, with dominance at 160-218 and 743-854. Clonal diversity was possibly underestimated, and the donors were mostly white British, with more females.

This sample comprised peripheral blood, obtained 28 days after the second AZD1222 dose. The source of this sequence is an adult who received the AZD1222 COVID-19 vaccine.

In nucleotides, the CDR3 is TGTGCCAGCAGCTTAGCGCGGACAGGGGATGGCTACACCTTC. Translation: CASSLARTGDGYTF. The genes are TRBV7-8 and TRBJ1-2, with 9 bases matching TRBD1. The germline CDR1 and CDR2 sequences are SGHVS and FQNEAQ. Losses at the gene ends were 0 bases for V and 6 bases for J; bases not matched to a gene: 2. The CDR3 has 14 residues.